This T cell receptor (beta chain) stems from a study of shared clonotypes between healthy human individuals (dated by TCRdb to about 2020). With respect to the entire study: The cohort included three men and two women between 18 and 49 years of age. Leukapheresis yielded between about 0.94 and 9.5 billion PBMCs per donor. Different laboratories and diverse techniques were used to prepare libraries and sequence TCR repertoires, to increase sequencing depth and limit assay-specific biases. To estimate repertoire size and how much clonotypes are shared between individuals, the study performed deep sequencing of blood TCR repertoires from roughly five healthy adults. For each donor, three plates each were used for CD4 naive and CD4 memory, two plates were used for CD8 naive, and one plate was used for CD8 memory.

Using the deep immunoSEQ assay, TCR CDR3 regions were amplified from genomic DNA by multiplex PCR. Extracted genomic DNA from each cell subset was distributed evenly across all wells of several immunoSEQ 96-well plates, and each plate was treated as a replicate. For sorted subsets, about 0.2 ug genomic DNA, equal to about 30,000 T cell genomes, was loaded into each replicate PCR. Purified libraries were quantified with a Qubit 3.0 fluorometer, sized on a Bioanalyzer 2100, and re-quantified with the KAPA Library Quantification kit. Each immunoSEQ 96-well plate was sequenced on its own single-read 150-cycle Illumina NextSeq 550 flow cell. From the authors' description of their analysis: Because the immunoSEQ output held only junctional sequences and lacked quality scores, the filtering could not match the filtering applied to full-length reads. To assign V/J genes and CDR3, sequences were annotated against IMGT germline references using PyIR, a Python wrapper for IgBLAST v1.9. Reads were removed for weak V/J assignments (E-value above 1e-6), missing CDR3, stop codons, out-of-frame junctions, or ambiguous translated residues. V3J clonotypes were defined as sequences sharing the same inferred V gene, J gene, and CDR3 amino acid sequence. Percentage overlap between repertoires was calculated by dividing the number of shared unique clonotypes by the size of the smaller repertoire. RTK rarefaction, the Chao1 estimator, and Recon v2.1 estimates of unobserved clonotypes were used to assess repertoire richness. OLGA was used to compute generation probabilities for all TCRbeta clonotypes that the gDNA method yielded from several donors. TCRdb's version of the immuneACCESS table is confined to in-frame rearrangements and falls short of the full clone set. An unresolved V gene accounts for under half of the shortfall where checked; the remainder is of unknown origin. That table supplies the V and J calls and clone size; D and trimming were determined from the DNA. This sample has around 1.1 million clones in its table, and 75% to 80% of those were observed once. The ten largest clones add up to around 0.6% of the sample.

About this clone: Its antigen is unknown. No clone much larger than this one lies a single base away; base qualities are absent. The sample holds other DNA sequences that translate to the same CDR3.

Overall study outcomes, separate from this receptor: When a few donors were compared, the shared fraction of clonotypes was about 5% for naive CD4, over 3% for naive CD8, 2% to 2.5% for memory CD4, and roughly 0.4% for memory CD8. The genetic and exposure-history diversity represented was limited by the small number of donors. Estimated clonotype richness was generally larger for naive than for memory subsets. Pairwise subsampling indicated that sequencing depth was expected to affect the degree of clonotype sharing among donors. Sampling was restricted to blood, and TCR repertoires in tissue are likely to differ from TCR repertoires in blood. Even with the large sequencing depth, rarefaction of the sorted-subset datasets indicated that sequencing was incomplete. Compared with non-shared clonotypes, the clonotypes found in all four sorted-subset donors had higher generation probabilities.

CDR1 SGHTA and CDR2 FQGTGA are derived from the germline V gene. There are 13 amino acids in the CDR3, from cysteine to phenylalanine inclusive. The retained sequence is limited to the CDR3, 39 bases, with the frame set at the first base. The germline ends are 4 bases apart after V is trimmed by 5 bases and J by 0 bases. Healthy HIV-negative adults with no recently reported acute infections or vaccinations were included as donors. Only Caucasian adults living in Nashville, Tennessee, USA were represented among the donors. CD4+ T cells were enriched by magnetic negative selection, after which naive cells were positively selected on CD45RA and the negative fraction was taken as the memory subset. Blood was obtained by leukapheresis, after which PBMCs were separated by Ficoll-Histopaque density gradient centrifugation and cryopreserved in liquid nitrogen vapor phase. Analytical flow cytometry was used to check the purity and quantity of every magnetically sorted T cell population. From each sorted fraction, genomic DNA was isolated and quantified by UV absorbance on a Nanodrop 2000c.

The TCR was taken from a man younger than 35 in good health. Some clones in this sample may be carry-over from other donors' samples. The sequencing sample was made of memory CD4+ T cells from PBMCs. Sample cell subset or site, as interpreted from the label and publication: CD45RA-negative fraction. The sequence links TRBV7-3 to TRBJ2-2; no confident D gene assignment can be made. The CDR3 here reads CASSPSNTGELFF. The base sequence is TGTGCCAGCAGCCCTTCGAACACCGGGGAGCTGTTTTTT. Reference TRBV7-3 and TRBJ2-2 proteins supply the regions before and after the CDR3; the full variable domain is: GAGVSQTPSNKVTEKGKYVELRCDPISGHTALYWYRQSLGQGPEFLIYFQGTGAADDSGLPNDRFFAVRPEGSVSTLKIQRTERGDSAVYLCASSPSNTGELFFGEGSRLTVL.